The sequence of this T cell receptor beta chain was determined in a study of cytotoxic CD8 clonotypes in ibrutinib-treated CLL. Turning to the study itself: The patients, about a dozen relapsed/refractory and approximately 15 treatment-naive, included about 18 who were IGHV unmutated. Study-level points and caveats: Researchers report that baseline clonality outpaced age-matched healthy donors and tracked circulating CD8+ T-cell counts. An increase in clonality occurred at ibrutinib response, followed by a return toward baseline at progression.

Sequencing was designed to attain a depth spanning 1 in 200,000 to 1 in 1 million T cells. The data were produced by immunoSEQ multiplex PCR, yet TCRdb's version contains in-frame clones alone and is incomplete. The repertoire holds a few hundred thousand clones, with 67% as singletons. Trimming left V 6 bases short and J 2 bases short, with 22 bases between. From germline, CDR1 is MDHEN and CDR2 SYDVKM. The CDR3 extends over 17 amino acids. For this clone: Its target is not known.

The sample here was PBMCs, taken after 36 months of ibrutinib treatment. The V gene is TRBV28, the J gene TRBJ1-1, with a weak D call TRBD1 (6 bases). The clonotype comes from a human donor with chronic lymphocytic leukemia. CDR3 nucleotides: TGTGCCAGCAGCCAAGTTTGGGGGGCAGACCTAAACACTGAAGCTTTCTTT. It codes for CASSQVWGADLNTEAFF.